This T cell receptor beta chain was sequenced for a study of blood T cells in healthy people across ages. The CDR3 totals 14 residues. Looked up from germline, CDR1 is DFQATT and CDR2 is SNEGSKA (reference sequence). V was shortened by 5 bases and J by 3 bases, with 16 bases between the two germline ends. This clonotype has a handful of counts. For the second PCR, which ran for roughly 6 to 12 cycles, a sample-barcoded 5' primer and a J-beta primer mix were used. A template-switch adaptor that had 12 random nucleotides put a tag on each cDNA molecule. A single record per CDR3 protein comes from TCRdb applying MiXCR to the 5' RACE reads. The table has 1,100,000 or so distinct CDR3 sequences, 40% to 55% seen once.

This receptor was taken from a woman aged 60-75 years in good health. The chain couples TRBV20-1 to TRBJ2-5; possibly TRBD1 or TRBD2 for D (5 bases each). Material: blood. This CDR3 is CSAEPQGREETQYF. The CDR3 DNA is TGCAGTGCTGAACCCCAGGGACGGGAAGAGACCCAGTACTTC.